This entry is about one TCR beta chain. No antigen is known for it. The entry originates in a study of a mutant IDH1 vaccine in newly diagnosed glioma. Looking at the study overall: Beginning 4-6 weeks after radiotherapy alone, or with temozolomide cycles, vaccination took place. Treatment recipients were approximately 62% male and about 40% female, and their mean age was approximately 43 years. V12 came at week 35, V13 at week 47.

Generated by immunoSEQ multiplex PCR, the TCRdb table keeps only in-frame clones and is missing some. The data contain 90,000 to 100,000 clones, nearly 90% of them singletons. Time point indicated: week 47, end of study. Doses consisted of 300 ug of mutant IDH1 20-mer peptide each, paired with topical imiquimod. CDR1 is SGHDN and CDR2 is FVKESK in the germline V gene. V was shortened by 1 base and J by 12 bases, with 15 bases between the two germline ends. CDR3 size: 13 residues. This receptor was taken from a woman between 45 and 65 years old with glioma. The material sequenced was PBMCs, taken from a glioma patient whose treatment included an IDH1 peptide vaccine. V is TRBV14 and J is TRBJ1-2; D is uncertain. This chain's CDR3 is CASSQVGRLHHTF. The CDR3, as DNA: TGTGCCAGCAGCCAAGTGGGCCGTTTACATCACACCTTC.